The 11 T cell receptor beta chains reported below all come from one sample, sequenced in a study of cytotoxic CD8 clonotypes in ibrutinib-treated CLL. Generated by immunoSEQ multiplex PCR, the TCRdb table keeps only in-frame clones and is missing some. Among 150,000 to 250,000 clones, around 72% were seen once, and the ten largest hold about an eighth. Source: PBMCs, taken after 24 months of ibrutinib treatment. These receptors originate from a human donor with chronic lymphocytic leukemia.

This clone has just one count. The gene calls are TRBV4-2 and TRBJ1-5; TRBD1 is a possible D gene (5 bases). Trimming left V 0 bases short and J 3 bases short, with 9 bases between. The germline CDR1 and CDR2 sequences are LGHNA and YNFKEQ. The CDR3 extends over 15 amino acids. The CDR3 sequence is CASSQERGTNQPQHF. The CDR3 bases are TGTGCCAGCAGCCAAGAGAGGGGAACCAATCAGCCCCAGCATTTT.

This clone was counted a few times. The genes are TRBV19 and TRBJ2-7; D not certain. From germline, CDR1 is LNHDA and CDR2 SQIVND (reference sequence). Between the trimmed V and J ends, which lost 0 bases and 5 bases, there was a span of 5 bases. The CDR3 is 12 residues long. CDR3 loop: CASSIEGDEQYF. CDR3 nucleotides: TGTGCCAGTAGTATAGAGGGCGACGAGCAGTACTTC.

The chain couples TRBV4-1 to TRBJ2-6; 7 nucleotides align to TRBD1. The ends lost 2 bases at V and 0 bases at J; junction bases unmatched: 7. The germline gives CDR1 MGHRA, CDR2 YSYEKL. The CDR3 sequence is 18 residues long. This CDR3 reads CASSQPGTASSGANVLTF. The CDR3 DNA reads as TGCGCCAGCAGCCAACCCGGGACAGCGAGCTCTGGGGCCAACGTCCTGACTTTC.

The sample holds one count of this clone. The chain employs TRBV4-2 and TRBJ2-1; 7 bases align to TRBD1. With V trimmed by 6 bases and J by 2 bases, 10 bases remained unmatched. Germline V lookup: CDR1 LGHNA, CDR2 YNFKEQ. The CDR3 is 16 amino acids. DNA of the CDR3: TGTGCCAGCAGGCACCTCCGGGACAGTCCCTACAATGAGCAGTTCTTC. It translates to CASRHLRDSPYNEQFF.

This clone is medium-sized within its sample. The chain carries TRBV7-9 and TRBJ2-2; TRBD1 agrees at 8 bases. CDR1 and CDR2 (germline): SEHNR, FQNEAQ (reference sequence). The trim removed 2 bases at V and 0 bases at J, leaving 2 bases unmatched. CDR3 length: 16 amino acids. CDR3: CASSLRQGSNTGELFF. In DNA form, the CDR3 reads TGTGCCAGCAGCTTAAGACAGGGGTCGAACACCGGGGAGCTGTTTTTT.

The CDR3 is CASRKKGDGAEAFF. The CDR3 nucleotides read TGCGCCAGCAGGAAAAAGGGCGATGGCGCTGAAGCTTTCTTT. This sequence joins TRBV23-1 and TRBJ1-1; D not certain. TRBV23-1 is annotated as an ORF whose role is uncertain. Deletions cut 6 bases from V and 6 bases from J, with 17 bases between. This CDR3 comprises 14 residues.

The rearrangement joins TRBV28 to TRBJ2-5; D uncertain. Germline lookup yields CDR1 MDHEN and CDR2 SYDVKM. The CDR3 contains 16 residues. V was pared by 2 bases and J by 4 bases, with 17 bases between. CDR3 region: CASSLGRPQLRETQYF. CDR3 DNA sequence: TGTGCCAGCAGTTTAGGACGGCCCCAATTGCGAGAGACCCAGTACTTC.

This chain joins TRBV4-2 and TRBJ1-2; D gene uncertain. The length of the CDR3 is 13 residues. Germline V gene sequence: CDR1 LGHNA, CDR2 YNFKEQ. V lost 8 bases and J 0 bases, leaving 10 bases between the germline ends. CDR3 residues: CASSERSNYGYTF. CDR3 nucleotides: TGTGCCAGCTCGGAAAGATCTAACTATGGCTACACCTTC.

The chain recombines TRBV5-5 with TRBJ2-7; 8 bases align to TRBD1. J lost 6 bases, V lost 3 bases, and 11 bases had no gene match. The CDR3 is 15 residues long. Germline V lookup: CDR1 SGHKS, CDR2 YYEKEE (reference sequence). Written as DNA, the CDR3 is TGTGCCAGCAGCTCGATCCGACAGGGGACGGGCGAGCAGTACTTC. As protein: CASSSIRQGTGEQYF.

The rearrangement links TRBV14 to TRBJ2-3; D gene ambiguous. CDR3 length: 14 amino acids. Looked up from germline, CDR1 is SGHDN and CDR2 is FVKESK. V lost 4 bases and J 2 bases, leaving 10 bases between the germline ends. CDR3 sequence reads: CASSRLGNTDTQYF. For the CDR3, the DNA is TGTGCCAGCAGCCGGCTCGGAAACACAGATACGCAGTATTTT.

There are a few counts of this clone. This rearrangement joins TRBV27 to TRBJ2-1, with D possibly being TRBD1 or TRBD2 (5 bases each). Germline V gene lookup returns CDR1 MNHEY and CDR2 SMNVEV (reference sequence). The CDR3 runs to 12 residues. Trimming removed 5 bases from V and 10 bases from J, with 12 bases in between. This chain's CDR3 is CASSMGRLEQFF. Written as DNA, the CDR3 is TGTGCCAGCAGTATGGGACGGCTAGAGCAGTTCTTC.